What follows are 28 T cell receptor beta chains derived from one specimen sequenced in a study of blood T cell repertoires in COVID-19. Clones were sequenced by immunoSEQ multiplex PCR, and TCRdb holds only the in-frame ones, with some missing. This sample has 270,000 or so clones, with about 89% found just once. Sequencing used peripheral blood. These receptors were collected from a woman in her 40s who had recovered from COVID-19.

In the case of this clone: This specimen includes other DNA sequences encoding the same CDR3. V is TRBV9 and J is TRBJ2-5, with D perhaps TRBD1 (6 bases). V gave up 2 bases and J gave up 5 bases, with 10 bases separating them. The germline V gene encodes CDR1 SGDLS and CDR2 YYNGEE. The CDR3 runs 13 residues. The CDR3: CASSVTGIETQYF. In nucleotides, the CDR3 is TGTGCCAGCAGCGTGACAGGCATCGAGACCCAGTACTTC.

The rearrangement joins TRBV29-1 to TRBJ2-7; the match to TRBD2 covers 13 bases. The CDR3 spans 14 residues. The trim removed 6 bases at V and 5 bases at J, leaving 7 bases unmatched. From germline, CDR1 is SQVTM and CDR2 ANQGSEA. The CDR3 bases are TGCAGCGTCGACAAAGGGACTAGCGGGAACGAGCAGTACTTC. Translation: CSVDKGTSGNEQYF.

V gene TRBV7-3 combines with J gene TRBJ2-2; 8 nucleotides align to TRBD1. Per germline, CDR1 SGHTA and CDR2 FQGTGA. The ends lost 5 bases at V and 6 bases at J; junction bases unmatched: 2. This CDR3 contains 13 residues. CDR3: CASSRQGSGELFF. CDR3 bases: TGTGCCAGCAGCCGACAGGGGTCCGGGGAGCTGTTTTTT. Looking up the rest from reference TRBV7-3 and TRBJ2-2 gives the full variable domain: GAGVSQTPSNKVTEKGKYVELRCDPISGHTALYWYRQSLGQGPEFLIYFQGTGAADDSGLPNDRFFAVRPEGSVSTLKIQRTERGDSAVYLCASSRQGSGELFFGEGSRLTVL.

V gene TRBV28 combines with J gene TRBJ1-2, with 11 bases that match TRBD1. The CDR3 totals 16 residues. Trimming cost V 6 bases and J 8 bases; bases outside gene matches: 14. Germline V CDR1 and CDR2: MDHEN, SYDVKM. This CDR3 reads CASSSRGTGGSGGYTF. CDR3 sequence (DNA): TGTGCCAGCAGCTCGAGAGGGACAGGGGGGTCAGGAGGCTACACCTTC.

This clone showed up just a few times. The chain uses TRBV9 and TRBJ2-7, with D unclear. Trimming removed 8 bases from V and 1 base from J, with 10 bases in between. Germline values: CDR1 SGDLS, CDR2 YYNGEE. The CDR3 consists of 12 residues. The CDR3 protein is CASRLPSYEQYF. CDR3 nucleotides: TGTGCCAGTAGACTGCCATCCTACGAGCAGTACTTC.

The chain joins TRBV5-4 to TRBJ2-7, with 10 bases matching TRBD2. V lost 0 bases to trimming and J lost 0 bases; unmatched junction nucleotides: 3. The germline gives CDR1 SGHNT, CDR2 YYREEE (reference sequence). The CDR3 sequence is 16 residues long. This chain's CDR3 is CASSLEPSGSSYEQYF. For the CDR3, the DNA is TGTGCCAGCAGCTTGGAGCCTAGCGGGAGCTCCTACGAGCAGTACTTC.

CDR3 sequence (DNA): TGTGCCAGCAGTTCCGACAGGGAAGGCTATGGCTACACCTTC. This sequence encodes CASSSDREGYGYTF. This chain joins TRBV27 and TRBJ1-2; 7 bases agree with TRBD1. J gave up 4 bases and V 4 bases, and 6 bases lay outside the gene matches. This CDR3 is 14 amino acids long. Germline values: CDR1 MNHEY, CDR2 SMNVEV (reference sequence).

The rearrangement joins TRBV4-1 to TRBJ2-7; 9 nucleotides line up with TRBD1. The CDR3 extends over 18 amino acids. Per germline, CDR1 MGHRA and CDR2 YSYEKL. V lost 1 base to trimming and J lost 1 base; unmatched junction nucleotides: 11. As DNA, the CDR3 is TGCGCCAGCAGCCAAGGAGGGGCCGGGACAGGGCCGTCCTACGAGCAGTACTTC. It is translated as CASSQGGAGTGPSYEQYF.

This rearrangement joins TRBV10-3 to TRBJ1-1; the match to TRBD1 covers 8 bases. This CDR3 is built from 17 residues. Germline V CDR1 and CDR2: ENHRY, SYGVKD. V dropped 0 bases and J dropped 2; count of bases not matched to a gene: 8. CDR3 DNA sequence: TGTGCCATCAGTGAGTCGACGGCAGGGGGCATTAACACTGAAGCTTTCTTT. It codes for CAISESTAGGINTEAFF.

The count of this clone is one. The J gene is TRBJ2-3, the V gene TRBV7-3; 10 positions agree with TRBD2. CDR1 is SGHTA and CDR2 is FQGTGA in the germline V gene. The CDR3 is 15 residues long. Trimming took 5 bases from V and 4 from J; bases not matched to a gene: 6. The CDR3 nucleotides are TGTGCCAGCAGCGAGGTAGCGGGGGGATCAGATACGCAGTATTTT. It translates to CASSEVAGGSDTQYF.

The rearrangement links TRBV5-1 to TRBJ1-3; 9 positions match TRBD1. CDR1 SGHRS and CDR2 YFSETQ come from the germline V gene. The CDR3 contains 15 residues. J gave up 4 bases and V 4 bases, and 6 bases lay outside the gene matches. CDR3 protein: CASSPGQGGGNTIYF. The CDR3 nucleotides are TGCGCCAGCAGCCCGGGACAGGGCGGGGGAAACACCATATATTTT.

The chain joins TRBV27 to TRBJ2-5, with 7 bases matching TRBD1. CDR1 is MNHEY and CDR2 is SMNVEV in the germline V gene (reference sequence). Trimming removed 5 bases from V and 5 bases from J; junction bases left unmatched: 5. This CDR3 contains 13 residues. CDR3 in DNA: TGTGCCAGCAGTCCACAGGGGTCCGAGACCCAGTACTTC. Translating it yields CASSPQGSETQYF.

V is TRBV13 and J is TRBJ2-2, with 8 nucleotides matching TRBD2. V was clipped by 5 bases and J by 6 bases; unmatched bases: 14. The CDR3 is made up of 17 amino acids. Germline loops: CDR1 PRHDT, CDR2 FYEKMQ (reference sequence). For the CDR3, the DNA is TGTGCCAGCAGCCAACTCCCGGGACTAGGTTTGGCCGGGGAGCTGTTTTTT. Residues: CASSQLPGLGLAGELFF.

This clone was observed once. This sequence joins TRBV7-2 and TRBJ2-3, with 7 nucleotides matching TRBD2. This CDR3 has 13 residues. Germline loops: CDR1 SGHTA, CDR2 FQGNSA. J was trimmed by 3 bases and V by 8 bases; bases with no gene match: 5. CDR3: CASRAGATDTQYF. The CDR3 bases are TGTGCCAGCCGGGCGGGAGCTACAGATACGCAGTATTTT.

The V call is TRBV18, the J call TRBJ2-3; D perhaps matches TRBD2 (6 bases). CDR1 is KGHSH and CDR2 is LQKENI in the germline V gene. There are 16 residues in the CDR3. Trimming stripped 6 bases from V and 1 base from J, with 17 bases between. CDR3 nucleotide sequence: TGTGCCAGCTCCTCGGAGGGGCAGGTTGGCACAGATACGCAGTATTTT. Translating gives CASSSEGQVGTDTQYF.

This chain links TRBV6-5 with TRBJ2-4; 15 bases agree with TRBD2. V shed 4 bases, J shed 5 bases, and the junction held 3 bases outside the gene matches. This CDR3 is 16 amino acids long. Germline-derived CDR1 and CDR2 are MNHEY and SVGAGI. The CDR3 bases are TGTGCCAGCAGTTCCCGGACTAGCGGGAGGGAAAACATTCAGTACTTC. This translates into CASSSRTSGRENIQYF.

This sequence joins TRBV28 and TRBJ2-4, with D perhaps matching TRBD1 (6 bases). The CDR3 covers 13 residues. Between the trimmed V and J ends, which lost 4 bases and 5 bases, there was a span of 9 bases. CDR1 is MDHEN and CDR2 is SYDVKM in the germline V gene. Here the CDR3 reads CASSSGAENIQYF. CDR3 coding DNA: TGTGCCAGCAGTTCAGGGGCGGAAAACATTCAGTACTTC.

The chain uses TRBV3-1 (or the pseudogene TRBV3-2) and TRBJ2-5; D is possibly TRBD2 (6 bases). V was clipped by 3 bases and J by 1 base, with 9 bases between them. Per germline, CDR1 LGHDT and CDR2 YNNKEL (reference sequence). The CDR3 contains 14 residues. The CDR3 nucleotides read TGTGCCAGCAGCCAGCGGGACTTCCAAGAGACCCAGTACTTC. Amino acids: CASSQRDFQETQYF.

The rearrangement joins TRBV21-1 to TRBJ2-3; the table's D call, TRBD1, has no DNA check behind it. TRBV21-1 is reported as a pseudogene. The CDR3 covers 15 residues. This CDR3 reads CASSKVGTKGDTQYF. Here the CDR3 DNA reads TGTGCCAGCAGCAAGGTAGGGACAAAGGGCGATACGCAGTATTTT.

This clone has only one observation. The chain is built from TRBV19 and TRBJ2-7; D is perhaps TRBD1 (5 bases). Per the germline V gene, CDR1 is LNHDA and CDR2 is SQIVND (reference sequence). The V gene lost 0 bases and the J gene lost 0 bases, with 9 bases spanning the gap. The CDR3 contains 15 residues. The CDR3 loop is CASSIEAGHSYEQYF. In nucleotides, the CDR3 is TGTGCCAGTAGTATAGAGGCAGGGCACTCCTACGAGCAGTACTTC.

The chain couples TRBV6-5 to TRBJ2-7; a possible D gene is TRBD2 (5 bases). CDR1 is MNHEY and CDR2 is SVGAGI in the germline V gene. The CDR3 is 14 residues long. Deletions cut 5 bases from V and 0 bases from J, with 11 bases between. The CDR3 region is CASSPSGSSYEQYF. CDR3 in DNA: TGTGCCAGCAGTCCCTCTGGGAGCTCCTACGAGCAGTACTTC.

J is TRBJ2-7 and V is TRBV10-2; 16 nucleotides agree with TRBD2. V lost 3 bases to trimming and J lost 6 bases; unmatched junction nucleotides: 17. Germline V gene lookup returns CDR1 WSHSY and CDR2 SAAADI. This CDR3 has 20 amino acids. The DNA of the CDR3 is TGCGCCAGCAGTGAATCCGCAGGTTCGGGACTAGCGGGAGGGCCTTCCGAGCAGTACTTC. Its translation: CASSESAGSGLAGGPSEQYF.

Notes on this clone: The sample carries other DNA sequences with the same CDR3. This sequence joins TRBV9 and TRBJ2-2, with 8 bases fitting TRBD2. The germline CDR1 and CDR2 sequences are SGDLS and YYNGEE. CDR3 length: 15 amino acids. The junction had 2 bases not matched to a gene; V was cut back by 0 bases and J by 4 bases. Here the CDR3 DNA reads TGTGCCAGCAGCGTAGGGCTAGCGGGCACCGGGGAGCTGTTTTTT. Translated: CASSVGLAGTGELFF.

The chain employs TRBV6-2 or TRBV6-3 and TRBJ2-7; 7 bases agree with TRBD2. In germline, CDR1 is MNHEY, CDR2 SVGEGT. V lost 4 bases and J lost 7; bases outside the gene matches: 10. The CDR3 has 14 amino acids. The CDR3 DNA is TGTGCCAGCAGTTCTCTCGGGGGGTCCAGAGAGCAGTACTTC. This gives the protein CASSSLGGSREQYF.

V usage is TRBV19 and J usage is TRBJ1-6, with 10 bases fitting TRBD1. Germline V CDR1 and CDR2: LNHDA, SQIVND (reference sequence). With V trimmed by 0 bases and J by 7 bases, 0 bases remained unmatched. The CDR3 is made up of 15 amino acids. This CDR3 is CASSIEDRGNSPLHF. CDR3 coding DNA: TGTGCCAGTAGTATAGAGGACAGGGGGAATTCACCCCTCCACTTT. The entire variable domain, with the rest obtained from reference TRBV19 and TRBJ1-6, is as follows: DGGITQSPKYLFRKEGQNVTLSCEQNLNHDAMYWYRQDPGQGLRLIYYSQIVNDFQKGDIAEGYSVSREKKESFPLTVTSAQKNPTAFYLCASSIEDRGNSPLHFGNGTRLTVT.

This clone was seen only once. V is TRBV19 and J is TRBJ2-7, with 9 bases aligning to TRBD2. The length of the CDR3 is 15 residues. V trimming: 3 bases; J trimming: 0 bases; junction bases outside the gene matches: 3. Germline CDR1 LNHDA, CDR2 SQIVND (reference sequence). CDR3 DNA sequence: TGTGCCAGTAGTATTAGCGGGAGTGGCTCCTACGAGCAGTACTTC. Translation: CASSISGSGSYEQYF.

The count of this clone is one. The V gene is TRBV3-1 (or the pseudogene TRBV3-2), the J gene TRBJ2-1; 13 positions agree with TRBD2. This CDR3 region has 18 residues. Trimming cost V 4 bases and J 4 bases; bases outside gene matches: 10. Per germline, CDR1 LGHDT and CDR2 YNNKEL (reference sequence). The CDR3 region is CASSLDTSGRGNYNEQFF. CDR3 nucleotides: TGTGCCAGCAGCCTCGATACTAGCGGGAGGGGGAATTACAATGAGCAGTTCTTC.

This clone was found once. The chain carries TRBV30 and TRBJ2-3; TRBD2 aligns across 7 bases. Trimming cost V 5 bases and J 4 bases; bases outside gene matches: 6. The CDR3 covers 13 residues. CDR1 is GTSNPN and CDR2 is SVGIG in the germline V gene (reference sequence). The DNA for the CDR3 is TGTGCCTGGGGCCGCGGGAGCGCAGATACGCAGTATTTT. Translation: CAWGRGSADTQYF.